The subject of this entry is one TCR beta chain. Authors' processing steps: Reference gene primer amplification yielded estimated nucleated cell counts. Profiled with immunoSEQ multiplex PCR; TCRdb holds only in-frame clones, not every one. The DNA was the basis for D and trimming; V, J and clone size are from that table. The table lists roughly 120,000 clones, around nine tenths of them singletons, with under 4.5% in the top ten. The data originate from a study of blood T cell repertoires in COVID-19. Background on the study: Spain, Italy and the United States supplied samples that represented acute and convalescent COVID-19. PBMCs, B-cell-depleted T cells, or T cells were the source of the cDNA or gDNA that made up the material.

CDR1 and CDR2 (germline): LNHDA, SQIVND (reference sequence). The CDR3 extends over 13 amino acids. Trimming took off 10 bases at V and 3 bases at J, with 15 bases between the two ends. This clonotype was obtained from a man in his fifties with active COVID-19. The chain couples TRBV19 to TRBJ1-1; D gene ambiguous. The specimen sequenced was peripheral blood. As DNA, the CDR3 is TGTGCCACCAAATCCGAGGGATACACTGAAGCTTTCTTT. This encodes CATKSEGYTEAFF.